What follows describes a single T cell receptor (beta chain). The antigen remains undetermined. The data derive from a study of identical twins. Study outcomes and limitations: The presence of invariant MAIT and iNKT cells could partly confound analyses of zero-insertion sequences.

TCRdb independently ran MiXCR on the 5' RACE reads; one entry per CDR3 protein. The profile shows roughly 220,000 distinct CDR3 sequences, approximately 7.1% of them singletons. Healthy Caucasians supplied all donations. V gave up 4 bases and J gave up 6 bases, with 13 bases separating them. CDR1 is SGDLS, CDR2 YYNGEE, per germline. The CDR3 is 13 amino acids. These data are also associated with another study on T cells expressing NK-cell markers. In that study: Eight donors were sequenced, seven testing HCMV-seropositive and one testing seronegative. For a few donors, these clonotypes were likewise the leading ones in the CD3+CD56-NKG2C+ fraction.

This chain uses TRBV9 with TRBJ1-2; D remains ambiguous. Sequencing was done on a sample of CD8+ T cells sorted from blood. The clonotype comes from a woman younger than 35 in good health. This CDR3 reads CASSLGISDGYTF. CDR3 nucleotides: TGTGCCAGCAGCTTGGGGATATCAGATGGCTACACCTTC. Full variable domain (rest looked up from reference TRBV9 and TRBJ1-2): DSGVTQTPKHLITATGQRVTLRCSPRSGDLSVYWYQQSLDQGLQFLIQYYNGEERAKGNILERFSAQQFPDLHSELNLSSLELGDSALYFCASSLGISDGYTFGSGTRLTVV.